This section outlines one TCR beta chain sequence together with its context. Ten or more counts support this clonotype. This receptor's antigen is unknown. Base quality data are lacking; no much larger clone is found one base away. The data stem from a study of T cells in Graves' hyperthyroidism and ophthalmopathy (dated by TCRdb to the late 2010s). A note on the overall study: Peripheral blood was sampled at the time of initial diagnosis, prior to any treatment. To identify TCR V-J signatures that set the groups apart, the researchers used a discovery cohort of about a hundred patients, made up of around 40 with Graves' ophthalmopathy and some 56 with stable Graves' hyperthyroidism. According to the paper, TCR Vbeta CDR3 sequencing was carried out on approximately 140 peripheral blood samples, which came from fewer than 50 ophthalmopathy, under 85 hyperthyroidism and roughly 17 progressor patients. The approximately 100 discovery patients were divided at random into training and test sets in a 7:3 ratio. Prospective prediction of ophthalmopathy was tested in an independent validation cohort consisting of some 20 hyperthyroidism patients and approximately 16 patients who later progressed to ophthalmopathy. Thyroid tissue and blood T-cell repertoires from six Graves' hyperthyroidism patients were also compared in the study. After sampling, hyperthyroidism patients received methimazole starting at 30 mg daily, and ophthalmopathy patients received high-dose intravenous methylprednisolone.

Graves' hyperthyroidism was defined as stable when no progression to ophthalmopathy occurred over 18 months of follow-up. Hyperthyroidism patients were newly diagnosed, had a disease duration of under 2 months, and were aged 18 to 65 years. Patients with uncontrolled infections, other autoimmune diseases, pregnancy or lactation were excluded. Clinical symptoms, serum thyroxine and TRAb, thyroid ultrasound, and orbital computed tomography formed the basis for the diagnoses. PBMCs were isolated from 10 ml of fresh peripheral blood by Ficoll-Paque density gradient centrifugation. Total RNA was extracted with Trizol reagent, and quality was checked on an Agilent 2100 Bioanalyzer. The paper as a whole reports these results and caveats: Sample size was not statistically predetermined, and investigators were not blinded to group allocation. Blood samples also contained most of the expanded thyroid clonotypes (frequency above 0.001), which suggests that blood repertoires may reflect thyroid immune responses. In validation, the model predicted progression to ophthalmopathy a median of 6.5 months before onset, with over 55% sensitivity and 72.22% specificity. A 13 V-J signature model separated ophthalmopathy from stable hyperthyroidism, with 87.88% sensitivity and 81.08% specificity in cross-validation and 80%/75% in testing.

TCR beta CDR3 regions were amplified from RNA transcripts. A first-round RT-PCR of the TCR CDR3 used the HTBI primer set with the Qiagen OneStep RT-PCR kit. A second multiplex PCR round built the libraries, followed by size selection and purification. Libraries were sequenced paired-end with 100 bp reads on an Illumina HiSeq2000. From the authors' description of their analysis: SOAPnuke was used to process the raw data, removing reads that contained adapters or uncalled bases, had a mean Phred below 15, or lacked an exact match to the constant primer or identifier. High-quality paired reads were merged using COPE v1.2.5, and each unique nucleotide sequence was defined as a clonotype. MiTCR v1.1 was used to align the clonotypes against IMGT TRBV, TRBD and TRBJ reference segments. Analysis was restricted to V-J combinations with a frequency above 0.0001, which covered just over 98% of repertoires. The TCS score was defined as F50 (clonal expansion) divided by E x V (chaos), with BLOSUM62-based TCRdist calculated between CDR3 peptides within each V-J. Welch's t-statistics and random forest reduced roughly 530 V-J features to about 13, which were used in a naive Bayes classifier (R e1071). The Morisita-Horn index was used to measure how similar the thyroid and blood repertoires were. TCRdb handled the public reads itself, with Q25 trimming in fastp and clone calling in MiXCR, and kept productive beta chains. Every entry covers one CDR3 protein and lists the most common genes and DNA from its rows. These V and J calls originate from TCRdb's pipeline instead of the authors' own analysis. The sample table records 800,000 or so distinct CDR3 sequences; roughly 40% of these occur just once. Of the sample, around 9.3% is held by the ten largest clones.

The TCR was taken from a man in his late teens or twenties with Graves' hyperthyroidism. The sequenced sample consisted of blood.

The CDR3 loop reads CASSATVPGANVLTF. The DNA sequence reads TGTGCCAGCAGCGCGACCGTACCTGGGGCCAACGTCCTGACTTTC. The chain is encoded by TRBV5-5 joined to TRBJ2-6, with no reliable assignment of the D segment. Between the V and J ends, shortened by 4 bases and 2 bases respectively, the junction contains 10 bases. The germline V gene (reference sequence) sets CDR1 to SGHKS and CDR2 to YYEKEE. From its cysteine to its phenylalanine, the CDR3 spans 15 amino acids. The sequence is cut down to CDR3 DNA, 45 bases in frame from base 1.